One T cell receptor (beta chain) is described in this entry. The antigen is unknown. The data were taken from a study of siplizumab effects on memory and regulatory T cells. Whole-study findings and limits: Memory cells that were CD4+ and unstimulated gave rise to alloreactive sequences, which siplizumab significantly reduced.

The repertoire was sequenced with immunoSEQ multiplex PCR; TCRdb's copy has only in-frame clones and lacks some. The profile shows about 100,000 clones, approximately 94% of them singletons. This CDR3 comprises 15 residues. Germline CDR1 and CDR2: SGHRS and YFSETQ. V was clipped by 7 bases and J by 3 bases; unmatched bases: 8. The sequence was collected from a human donor in good health. The V and J genes are TRBV5-1 and TRBJ2-7; TRBD1 matches at 12 bases. Sequencing input: non-Treg CD4+ T cells sorted from blood. The CDR3 DNA reads as TGCGCCAGCGGCGACCGGGACAGGGGGCTCTACGAGCAGTACTTC. Amino acids: CASGDRDRGLYEQYF. Full variable domain (remainder filled in from reference TRBV5-1 and TRBJ2-7): KAGVTQTPRYLIKTRGQQVTLSCSPISGHRSVSWYQQTPGQGLQFLFEYFSETQRNKGNFPGRFSGRQFSNSRSEMNVSTLELGDSALYLCASGDRDRGLYEQYFGPGTRLTVT.